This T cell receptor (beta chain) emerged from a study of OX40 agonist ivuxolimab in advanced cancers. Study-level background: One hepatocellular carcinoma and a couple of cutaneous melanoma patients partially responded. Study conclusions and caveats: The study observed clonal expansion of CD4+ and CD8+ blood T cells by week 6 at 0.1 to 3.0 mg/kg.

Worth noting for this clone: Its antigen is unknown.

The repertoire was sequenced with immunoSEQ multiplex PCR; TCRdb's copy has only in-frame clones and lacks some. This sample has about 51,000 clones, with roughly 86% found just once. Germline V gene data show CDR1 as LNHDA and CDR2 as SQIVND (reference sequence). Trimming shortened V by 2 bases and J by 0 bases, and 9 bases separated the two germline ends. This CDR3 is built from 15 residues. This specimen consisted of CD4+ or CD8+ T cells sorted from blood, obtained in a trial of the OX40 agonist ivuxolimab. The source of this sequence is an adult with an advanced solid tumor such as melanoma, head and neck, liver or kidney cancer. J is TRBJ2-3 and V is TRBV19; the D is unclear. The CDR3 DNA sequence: TGTGCCAGTAGTATACGGACGGAGAGCACAGATACGCAGTATTTT. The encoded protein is CASSIRTESTDTQYF.